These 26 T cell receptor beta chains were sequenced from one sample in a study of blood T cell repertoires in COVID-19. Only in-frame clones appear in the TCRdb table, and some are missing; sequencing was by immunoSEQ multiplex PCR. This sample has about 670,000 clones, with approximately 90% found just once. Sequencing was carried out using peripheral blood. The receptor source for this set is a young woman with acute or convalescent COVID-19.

The chain's CDR3 is CASSQSAGEGGTQYF. The CDR3 nucleotides are TGTGCCAGCAGCCAATCCGCGGGGGAAGGGGGTACGCAGTATTTT. The chain employs TRBV3-1 (or the pseudogene TRBV3-2) and TRBJ2-3; weak D call: TRBD2 (7 bases). Germline V gives CDR1 LGHDT, CDR2 YNNKEL (reference sequence). This CDR3 has 15 amino acids. Between the trimmed V and J ends, which lost 2 bases and 8 bases, there was a span of 17 bases.

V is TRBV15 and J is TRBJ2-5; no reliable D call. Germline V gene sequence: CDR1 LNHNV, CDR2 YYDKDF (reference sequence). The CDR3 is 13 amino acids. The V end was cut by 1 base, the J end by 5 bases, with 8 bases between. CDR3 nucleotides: TGTGCCACCAGCAGAGGACTGCATGAGACCCAGTACTTC. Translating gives CATSRGLHETQYF.

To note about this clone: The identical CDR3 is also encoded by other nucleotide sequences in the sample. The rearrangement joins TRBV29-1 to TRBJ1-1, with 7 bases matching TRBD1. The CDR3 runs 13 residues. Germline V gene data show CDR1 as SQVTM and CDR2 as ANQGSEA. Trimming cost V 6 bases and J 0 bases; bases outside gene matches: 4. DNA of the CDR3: TGCAGCGTAGGACAGGCCCTGAACACTGAAGCTTTCTTT. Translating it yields CSVGQALNTEAFF.

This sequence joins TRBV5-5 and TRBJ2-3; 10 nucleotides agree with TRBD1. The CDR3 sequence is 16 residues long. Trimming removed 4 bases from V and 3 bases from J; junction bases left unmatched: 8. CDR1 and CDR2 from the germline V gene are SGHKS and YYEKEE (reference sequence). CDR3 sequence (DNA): TGTGCCAGCAGCAGAGCGGACAGGGGGTTGACAGATACGCAGTATTTT. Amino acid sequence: CASSRADRGLTDTQYF.

The CDR3, as DNA: TGCAGCGTTGGCCCCCCTAGCGGGGGAAGATACGAGCAGTACTTC. This encodes CSVGPPSGGRYEQYF. The chain carries TRBV29-1 and TRBJ2-7; 10 nucleotides align to TRBD2. CDR1 and CDR2 (germline): SQVTM, ANQGSEA. The CDR3 totals 15 residues. The ends lost 4 bases at V and 4 bases at J; junction bases unmatched: 10.

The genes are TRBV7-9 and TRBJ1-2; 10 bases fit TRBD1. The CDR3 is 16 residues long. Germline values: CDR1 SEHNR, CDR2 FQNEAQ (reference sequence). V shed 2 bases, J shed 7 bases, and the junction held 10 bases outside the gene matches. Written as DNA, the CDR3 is TGTGCCAGCAGCTTAATGACAGGGGGCGAGTCTAGTGGCTACACCTTC. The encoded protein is CASSLMTGGESSGYTF.

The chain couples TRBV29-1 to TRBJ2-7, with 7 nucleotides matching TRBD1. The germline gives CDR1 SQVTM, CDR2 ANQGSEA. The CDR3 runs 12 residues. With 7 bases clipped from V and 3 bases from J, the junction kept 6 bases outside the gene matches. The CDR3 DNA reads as TGCAGCGCTCAGGGACAGATCTACGAGCAGTACTTC. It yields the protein CSAQGQIYEQYF.

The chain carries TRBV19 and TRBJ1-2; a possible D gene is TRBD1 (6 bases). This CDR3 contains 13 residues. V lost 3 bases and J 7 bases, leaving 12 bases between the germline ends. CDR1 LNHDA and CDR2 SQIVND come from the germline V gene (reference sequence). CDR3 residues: CASSMEGGFGYTF. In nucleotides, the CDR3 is TGTGCCAGTAGTATGGAGGGGGGGTTTGGCTACACCTTC.

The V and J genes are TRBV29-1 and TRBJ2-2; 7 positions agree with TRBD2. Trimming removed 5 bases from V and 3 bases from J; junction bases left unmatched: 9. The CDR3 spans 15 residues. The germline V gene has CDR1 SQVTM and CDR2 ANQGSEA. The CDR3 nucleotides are TGCAGCGTTCTAGGGGCGGGGGAGTACACCGGGGAGCTGTTTTTT. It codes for CSVLGAGEYTGELFF.

CDR3 region: CASSPISTGELFF. The CDR3 nucleotides read TGTGCCAGCAGCCCTATATCAACCGGGGAGCTGTTTTTT. This chain connects TRBV5-6 to TRBJ2-2; D gene uncertain. Germline V gives CDR1 SGHDT, CDR2 YYEEEE. V dropped 4 bases and J dropped 5 bases, with 9 bases sitting between them. This CDR3 comprises 13 residues.

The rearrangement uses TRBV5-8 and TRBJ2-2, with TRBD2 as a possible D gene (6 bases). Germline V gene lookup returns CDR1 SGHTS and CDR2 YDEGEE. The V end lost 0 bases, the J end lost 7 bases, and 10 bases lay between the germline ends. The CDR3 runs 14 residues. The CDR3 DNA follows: TGTGCCAGCAGCTTGGGACTAGGGCTCGGGGAGCTGTTTTTT. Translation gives CASSLGLGLGELFF.

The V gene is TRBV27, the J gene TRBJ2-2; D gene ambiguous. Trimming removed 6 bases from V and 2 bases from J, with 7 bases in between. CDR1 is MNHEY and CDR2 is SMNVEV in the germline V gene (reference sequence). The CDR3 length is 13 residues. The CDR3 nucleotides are TGTGCCAGCAGATCTTTCAACACCGGGGAGCTGTTTTTT. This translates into CASRSFNTGELFF.

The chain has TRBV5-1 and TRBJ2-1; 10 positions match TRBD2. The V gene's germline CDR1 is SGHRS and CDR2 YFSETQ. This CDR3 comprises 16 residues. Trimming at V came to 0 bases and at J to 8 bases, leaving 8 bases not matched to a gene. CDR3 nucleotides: TGCGCCAGCAGCTTGGCCCGCCAGCGGGGGGGCGATGAGCAGTTCTTC. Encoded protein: CASSLARQRGGDEQFF.

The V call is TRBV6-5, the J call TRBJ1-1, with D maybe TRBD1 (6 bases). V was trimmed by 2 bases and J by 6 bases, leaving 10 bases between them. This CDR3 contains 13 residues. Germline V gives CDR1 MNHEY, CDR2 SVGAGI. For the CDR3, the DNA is TGTGCCAGCAGTTACAGGGCAGGGGCTGAAGCTTTCTTT. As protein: CASSYRAGAEAFF.

Here the CDR3 DNA reads TGTGCCAGCAGCTTGAGTGGGGGCAGGGCGGTGTACGAGCAGTACTTC. It codes for CASSLSGGRAVYEQYF. The V and J genes are TRBV5-6 and TRBJ2-7, with D perhaps matching TRBD1 (6 bases). V was pared by 1 base and J by 4 bases, with 18 bases between. Per germline, CDR1 SGHDT and CDR2 YYEEEE. The CDR3 has 16 amino acids.

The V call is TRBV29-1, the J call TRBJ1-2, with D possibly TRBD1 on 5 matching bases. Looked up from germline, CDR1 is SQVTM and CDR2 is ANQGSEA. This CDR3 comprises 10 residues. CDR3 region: CGAPDDGYTF. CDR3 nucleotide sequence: TGCGGGGCCCCGGACGATGGCTACACCTTC. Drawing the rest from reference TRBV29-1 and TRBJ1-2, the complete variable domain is SAVISQKPSRDICQRGTSLTIQCQVDSQVTMMFWYRQQPGQSLTLIATANQGSEATYESGFVIDKFPISRPNLTFSTLTVSNMSPEDSSIYLCGAPDDGYTFGSGTRLTVV.

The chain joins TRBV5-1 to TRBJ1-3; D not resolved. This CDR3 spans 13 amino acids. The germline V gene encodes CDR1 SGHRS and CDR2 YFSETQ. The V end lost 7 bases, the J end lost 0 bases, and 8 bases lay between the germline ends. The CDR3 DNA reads TGCGCCAGCTCTGAGGACTCTGGAAACACCATATATTTT. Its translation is CASSEDSGNTIYF.

CDR3 in DNA: TGCGCCAGCAGCTTGGGGTCGGGGGTCAGCTCCCAAGAGACCCAGTACTTC. Protein product: CASSLGSGVSSQETQYF. The genes are TRBV5-1 and TRBJ2-5, with a possible D match to TRBD2 (6 bases). Germline CDR1 and CDR2: SGHRS and YFSETQ. With 0 bases removed from V and 1 base from J, the gap between germline ends came to 16 bases. This CDR3 is 17 amino acids long.

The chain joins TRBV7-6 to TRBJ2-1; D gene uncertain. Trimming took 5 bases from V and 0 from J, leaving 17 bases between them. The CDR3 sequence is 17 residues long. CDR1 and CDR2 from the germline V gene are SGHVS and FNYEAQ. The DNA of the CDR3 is TGTGCCAGCAGCCGAGTTTCTAGTCTCAGCTCCTACAATGAGCAGTTCTTC. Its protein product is CASSRVSSLSSYNEQFF.

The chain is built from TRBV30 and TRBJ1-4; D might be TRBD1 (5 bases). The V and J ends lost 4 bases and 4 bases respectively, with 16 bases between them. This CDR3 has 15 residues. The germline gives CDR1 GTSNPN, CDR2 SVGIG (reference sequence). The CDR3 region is CAWTSQGLLNEKLFF. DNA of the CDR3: TGTGCCTGGACAAGTCAGGGTCTTCTTAATGAAAAACTGTTTTTT.

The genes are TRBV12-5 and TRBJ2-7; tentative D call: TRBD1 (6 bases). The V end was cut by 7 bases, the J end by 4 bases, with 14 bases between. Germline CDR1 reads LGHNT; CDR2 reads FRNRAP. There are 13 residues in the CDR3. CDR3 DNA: TGTGCTAGTGTCAGAGACAGGTTGTACGAGCAGTACTTC. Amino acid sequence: CASVRDRLYEQYF.

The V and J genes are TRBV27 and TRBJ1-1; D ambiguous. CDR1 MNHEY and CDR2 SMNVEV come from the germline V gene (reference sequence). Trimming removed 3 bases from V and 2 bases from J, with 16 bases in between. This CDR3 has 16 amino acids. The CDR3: CASSLLAGNFNTEAFF. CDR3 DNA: TGTGCCAGCAGTTTGTTGGCGGGTAATTTTAACACTGAAGCTTTCTTT.

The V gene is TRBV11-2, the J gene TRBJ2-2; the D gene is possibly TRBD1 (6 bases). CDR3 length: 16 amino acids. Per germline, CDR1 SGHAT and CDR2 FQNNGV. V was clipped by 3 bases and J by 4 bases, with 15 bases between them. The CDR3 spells CASSFLSGVGTGELFF. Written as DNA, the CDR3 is TGTGCCAGCAGCTTCTTGTCAGGGGTTGGCACCGGGGAGCTGTTTTTT.

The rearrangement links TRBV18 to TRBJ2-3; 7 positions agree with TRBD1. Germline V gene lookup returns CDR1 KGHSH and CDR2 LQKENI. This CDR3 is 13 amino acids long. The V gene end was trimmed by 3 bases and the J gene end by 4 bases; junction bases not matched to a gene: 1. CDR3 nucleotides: TGTGCCAGCTCACCTGACAGGGCAGATACGCAGTATTTT. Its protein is CASSPDRADTQYF.

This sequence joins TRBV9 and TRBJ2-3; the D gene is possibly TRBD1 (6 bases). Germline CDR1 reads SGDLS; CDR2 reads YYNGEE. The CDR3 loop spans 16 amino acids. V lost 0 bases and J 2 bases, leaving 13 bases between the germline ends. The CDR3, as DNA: TGTGCCAGCAGCGTAGCCACAGGGAGAGTCACAGATACGCAGTATTTT. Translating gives CASSVATGRVTDTQYF.

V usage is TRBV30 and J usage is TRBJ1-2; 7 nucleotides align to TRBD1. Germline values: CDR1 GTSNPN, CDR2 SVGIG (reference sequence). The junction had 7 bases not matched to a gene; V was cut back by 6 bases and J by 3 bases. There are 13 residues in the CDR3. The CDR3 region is CACQGVADYGYTF. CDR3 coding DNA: TGTGCCTGCCAGGGGGTTGCGGACTATGGCTACACCTTC. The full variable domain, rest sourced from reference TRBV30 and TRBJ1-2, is SQTIHQWPATLVQPVGSPLSLECTVEGTSNPNLYWYRQAAGRGLQLLFYSVGIGQISSEVPQNLSASRPQDRQFILSSKKLLLSDSGFYLCACQGVADYGYTFGSGTRLTVV.